The 20 T cell receptor beta chains below come from one sample, sequenced in a study of glioma-infiltrating T cells after dendritic cell vaccination. The table came from immunoSEQ multiplex PCR; TCRdb's copy has only in-frame clones and leaves some out. The sample has about 92,000 clones, about nine tenths seen once. The input for sequencing was blood, taken before dendritic cell vaccination. The source is a human donor with glioblastoma.

For the CDR3, the DNA is TGTGCCAGCAGAGTGACTATCACAGATACGCAGTATTTT. This encodes CASRVTITDTQYF. This chain uses TRBV6-5 with TRBJ2-3; tentative D call: TRBD2 (5 bases). The CDR3 runs to 13 residues. Between the trimmed V and J ends, which lost 6 bases and 2 bases, there was a span of 9 bases. Germline V lookup: CDR1 MNHEY, CDR2 SVGAGI.

The rearrangement joins TRBV6-1 to TRBJ2-3, with 10 bases lining up with TRBD2. Germline V gives CDR1 MNHNS, CDR2 SASEGT. The J segment lost 3 bases and the V segment lost 3 bases, leaving 3 bases of the junction unmatched. The CDR3 runs 15 residues. CDR3 in DNA: TGTGCCAGCAGTGACTTAGCGGGAGGAACAGATACGCAGTATTTT. Translating gives CASSDLAGGTDTQYF.

The V and J genes are TRBV5-1 and TRBJ1-2; TRBD1 matches 7 bases. CDR3 size: 16 residues. The germline gives CDR1 SGHRS, CDR2 YFSETQ. V was clipped by 0 bases and J by 8 bases; unmatched bases: 13. The CDR3 sequence: CASSLDLGRTGGGYTF. CDR3 nucleotide sequence: TGCGCCAGCAGCTTGGACTTAGGTAGGACAGGTGGCGGCTACACCTTC.

The V call is TRBV27, the J call TRBJ2-7; TRBD1 matches at 12 bases. CDR1 MNHEY and CDR2 SMNVEV come from the germline V gene (reference sequence). V gave up 2 bases and J gave up 4 bases; unmatched junction bases: 9. The CDR3 sequence is 17 residues long. The CDR3 reads CASSLQPGQGAVYEQYF. The CDR3 DNA reads TGTGCCAGCAGTTTACAACCGGGACAGGGGGCGGTATACGAGCAGTACTTC.

In nucleotides, the CDR3 is TGTGCCAGCAGTGAAGCGCCGGGAGGGACTAGCACAGATACGCAGTATTTT. Translation gives CASSEAPGGTSTDTQYF. The chain combines TRBV2 with TRBJ2-3; the match to TRBD2 covers 8 bases. The V segment lost 0 bases and the J segment 0 bases; nucleotides outside the gene matches: 5. CDR3 length equals 17 residues. In germline, CDR1 is SNHLY, CDR2 FYNNEI.

The V call is TRBV19, the J call TRBJ2-7; D is uncertain. This CDR3 spans 13 amino acids. CDR1 and CDR2 (germline): LNHDA, SQIVND (reference sequence). Trimming took off 5 bases at V and 0 bases at J, with 8 bases between the two ends. In DNA, the CDR3 is TGTGCCAGTAGTCACGTGAGCTCCTACGAGCAGTACTTC. This encodes CASSHVSSYEQYF.

The genes are TRBV7-8 and TRBJ1-2; D call uncertain. CDR1 and CDR2 (germline): SGHVS, FQNEAQ. V was pared by 1 base and J by 8 bases, with 17 bases between. The CDR3 extends over 15 amino acids. The CDR3 region has the DNA TGTGCCAGCAGCTTAGGGTTGGAGGGAGTGTGGGGCTACACCTTC. It specifies CASSLGLEGVWGYTF.

The chain links TRBV5-3 to TRBJ1-2; TRBD1 matches at 12 bases. TRBV5-3 is reported as an ORF; its role is uncertain. Unmatched junction bases numbered 8, after V lost 4 bases and J lost 4 bases. The length of the CDR3 is 16 residues. Here the CDR3 DNA reads TGTGCCAGAAGCACCTGGGACAGGGGGCAAGGCTATGGCTACACCTTC. Residues: CARSTWDRGQGYGYTF.

The genes are TRBV4-1 and TRBJ1-1, with a tentative D call TRBD1 (6 bases). Trimming pared 0 bases from V and 0 bases from J, leaving 14 bases between. Germline CDR1 is MGHRA and CDR2 is YSYEKL. CDR3 length: 17 residues. As DNA, the CDR3 is TGCGCCAGCAGCCAAGATGGCAGGGGACTAATGAACACTGAAGCTTTCTTT. It yields the protein CASSQDGRGLMNTEAFF.

J is TRBJ2-2 and V is TRBV19; D uncertain. CDR3 length equals 16 residues. From germline, CDR1 is LNHDA and CDR2 SQIVND (reference sequence). The V and J ends lost 3 bases and 6 bases respectively, with 17 bases between them. CDR3 protein: CASSIGAARYPGELFF. The CDR3 DNA sequence: TGTGCCAGTAGTATCGGCGCAGCCAGGTACCCCGGGGAGCTGTTTTTT.

The chain employs TRBV21-1 and TRBJ2-7; TRBD1 is the table's D call, not checked against the DNA. TRBV21-1 is recorded as a pseudogene. The CDR3 extends over 12 amino acids. CDR3 region: CASTHRAYEQYF. For the CDR3, the DNA is TGTGCCAGCACCCACAGGGCCTACGAGCAGTACTTC.

This chain links TRBV6-5 with TRBJ1-1; perhaps TRBD1 as D (6 bases). Trimming pared 5 bases from V and 0 bases from J, leaving 13 bases between. CDR3 length: 15 amino acids. The germline CDR1 and CDR2 sequences are MNHEY and SVGAGI. CDR3 nucleotides: TGTGCCAGCAGTCTCCTAACAGGGATGAACACTGAAGCTTTCTTT. Amino acids: CASSLLTGMNTEAFF.

The chain is built from TRBV7-9 and TRBJ1-1; 8 bases are shared with TRBD1. Germline V lookup: CDR1 SEHNR, CDR2 FQNEAQ (reference sequence). The CDR3 length is 14 residues. V lost 5 bases to trimming and J lost 6 bases; unmatched junction nucleotides: 8. CDR3 in amino acids: CASSLGQGSSEAFF. CDR3 sequence (DNA): TGTGCCAGCAGCCTCGGACAGGGTTCATCTGAAGCTTTCTTT.

This clone was seen a handful of times. The V gene is TRBV6-1, the J gene TRBJ1-4, with D perhaps matching TRBD1 (6 bases). This CDR3 contains 15 residues. In germline, CDR1 is MNHNS, CDR2 SASEGT. Trimming took 2 bases from V and 5 from J, leaving 12 bases between them. CDR3 protein: CASSEFRTANEKLFF. Here the CDR3 DNA reads TGTGCCAGCAGTGAATTCCGGACAGCGAATGAAAAACTGTTTTTT.

This clone has a single count. The V gene is TRBV7-3, the J gene TRBJ1-1, with D possibly being TRBD1 (5 bases). The CDR3 length is 19 residues. The germline V gene encodes CDR1 SGHTA and CDR2 FQGTGA. V lost 0 bases to trimming and J lost 0 bases, with 20 bases between them. The CDR3 coding sequence is TGTGCCAGCAGCTTAACGCCCTTACGTTCTGGAGGGGTGAACACTGAAGCTTTCTTT. Its translation is CASSLTPLRSGGVNTEAFF.

The chain recombines TRBV6-5 with TRBJ2-1; 8 nucleotides line up with TRBD2. The CDR3 spans 15 residues. The germline V gene has CDR1 MNHEY and CDR2 SVGAGI. The J segment lost 7 bases and the V segment lost 0 bases, leaving 5 bases of the junction unmatched. The CDR3 DNA reads TGTGCCAGCAGTTACTCCGCGGGAGGTGGGAATGAGCAGTTCTTC. Translating gives CASSYSAGGGNEQFF.

CDR3 bases: TGCAGCGTCGGAGTTGGCTACGAGCAGTACTTC. It encodes CSVGVGYEQYF. The chain has TRBV29-1 and TRBJ2-7; D gene unclear. CDR3 length equals 11 residues. The V end was cut by 6 bases, the J end by 3 bases, with 9 bases between. The germline gives CDR1 SQVTM, CDR2 ANQGSEA.

This clone was counted a single time. This chain joins TRBV7-2 and TRBJ2-7, with 8 bases that match TRBD1. Per the germline V gene, CDR1 is SGHTA and CDR2 is FQGNSA. V was pared by 4 bases and J by 0 bases, with 8 bases of the junction left unmatched. This CDR3 comprises 16 residues. The CDR3 DNA sequence: TGTGCCAGCAGCTACGGCCGGACAGGGCTCTCCTACGAGCAGTACTTC. Its translation is CASSYGRTGLSYEQYF.

Written as DNA, the CDR3 is TGTGCCAGCAGCGTAGCTAGCGGGGGGGCCGCAGATACGCAGTATTTT. Protein: CASSVASGGAADTQYF. The chain uses TRBV9 and TRBJ2-3; 12 nucleotides agree with TRBD2. Trimming cost V 0 bases and J 4 bases; bases outside gene matches: 3. CDR3 size: 16 residues. CDR1 and CDR2 (germline): SGDLS, YYNGEE. Together with reference TRBV9 and TRBJ2-3, the CDR3 gives the full variable domain: DSGVTQTPKHLITATGQRVTLRCSPRSGDLSVYWYQQSLDQGLQFLIQYYNGEERAKGNILERFSAQQFPDLHSELNLSSLELGDSALYFCASSVASGGAADTQYFGPGTRLTVL.

This chain links TRBV6-1 with TRBJ2-3; D is undetermined. The CDR3 length is 14 residues. Germline V gene data show CDR1 as MNHNS and CDR2 as SASEGT. V was trimmed by 1 base and J by 2 bases, leaving 7 bases between them. DNA for the CDR3: TGTGCCAGCAGTGAAGGAATCTACACAGATACGCAGTATTTT. Translation: CASSEGIYTDTQYF.